This T cell receptor beta chain appears in the sequencing data of a study of T cells in Graves' hyperthyroidism and ophthalmopathy. This CDR3 has 14 amino acids. V was cut by 1 base and J by 7 bases, with 10 bases left in between. This clonotype was seen ten or more times. What was amplified from RNA transcripts were TCR beta CDR3 regions. Using the HTBI primer set, a first-round RT-PCR was run on the TCR CDR3. TCRdb re-called the multiplex PCR reads through MiXCR, storing one row per CDR3 protein. Here the sample spans around 620,000 distinct CDR3 sequences, more than 45% being singletons. This sequence joins TRBV12-3 or TRBV12-4 and TRBJ1-4; D ambiguous. This TCR derives from an adult woman with Graves' disease, either hyperthyroidism or ophthalmopathy (not recorded which). Input material: peripheral blood or thyroid tissue (not recorded which). CDR3 nucleotides: TGTGCCAGCAGTTTAGGGGCAGGAGGTGAAAAACTGTTTTTT. Protein: CASSLGAGGEKLFF.